This TCR beta chain was profiled in a study of CD8 T cells in Susac syndrome. Peripheral blood CD8+ and CD4+ T cells were profiled by TCR beta sequencing. Random hexamers served to reverse transcribe about 0.5 to 1 ug RNA. TCRdb reanalysed the immunoSEQ multiplex PCR reads using MiXCR and keeps one entry per CDR3 protein. The repertoire holds about 250,000 distinct CDR3 sequences, 80% to 95% seen once, with around 0.072% in the top ten. There are a few counts of this clonotype. Germline values: CDR1 LNHDA, CDR2 SQIVND (reference sequence). The length of the CDR3 is 18 residues. V gave up 4 bases and J gave up 4 bases; unmatched junction bases: 15.

The chain is built from TRBV19 and TRBJ1-3; 8 bases are a match to TRBD1. The sample taken for sequencing was CD4+ T cells from PBMCs. The receptor was derived from a human donor with multiple sclerosis. CDR3 sequence (DNA): TGTGCCAGTAGTAGCACCTGGACAGGGCGAACGGTAGGAAACACCATATATTTT. It encodes CASSSTWTGRTVGNTIYF.